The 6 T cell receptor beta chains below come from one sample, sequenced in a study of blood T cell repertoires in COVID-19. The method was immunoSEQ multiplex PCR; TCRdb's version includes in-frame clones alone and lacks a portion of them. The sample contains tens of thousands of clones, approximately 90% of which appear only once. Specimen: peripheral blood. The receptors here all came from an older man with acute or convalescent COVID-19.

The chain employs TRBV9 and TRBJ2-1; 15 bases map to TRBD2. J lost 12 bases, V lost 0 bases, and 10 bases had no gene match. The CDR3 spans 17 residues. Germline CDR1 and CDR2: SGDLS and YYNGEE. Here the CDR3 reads CASSVGLGLAGGRSQFF. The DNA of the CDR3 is TGTGCCAGCAGCGTAGGACTGGGACTAGCGGGGGGACGCTCGCAGTTCTTC.

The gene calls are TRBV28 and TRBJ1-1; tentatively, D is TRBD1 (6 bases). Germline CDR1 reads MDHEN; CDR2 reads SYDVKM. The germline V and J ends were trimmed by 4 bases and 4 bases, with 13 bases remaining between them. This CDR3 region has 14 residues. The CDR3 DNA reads TGTGCCAGCAGTTCCCCCTTAGGGGGCACTGAAGCTTTCTTT. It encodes CASSSPLGGTEAFF. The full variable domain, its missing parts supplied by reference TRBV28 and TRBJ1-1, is DVKVTQSSRYLVKRTGEKVFLECVQDMDHENMFWYRQDPGLGLRLIYFSYDVKMKEKGDIPEGYSVSREKKERFSLILESASTNQTSMYLCASSSPLGGTEAFFGQGTRLTVV.

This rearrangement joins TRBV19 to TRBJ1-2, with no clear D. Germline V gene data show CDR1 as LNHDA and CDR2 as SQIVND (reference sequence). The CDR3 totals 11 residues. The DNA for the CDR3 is TGTGCAAGTGCGGTATTTGGTGGCTACACCTTC. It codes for CASAVFGGYTF.

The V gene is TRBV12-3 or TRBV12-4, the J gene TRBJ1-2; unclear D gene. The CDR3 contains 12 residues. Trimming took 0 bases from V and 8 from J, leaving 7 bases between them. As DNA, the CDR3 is TGTGCCAGCAGTTTAGCGAGTTCCGGCTACACCTTC. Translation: CASSLASSGYTF.

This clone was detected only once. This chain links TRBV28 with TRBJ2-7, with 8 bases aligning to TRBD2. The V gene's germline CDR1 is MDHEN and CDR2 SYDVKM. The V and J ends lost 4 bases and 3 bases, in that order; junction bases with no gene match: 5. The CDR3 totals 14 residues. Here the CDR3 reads CASSSGLASYEQYF. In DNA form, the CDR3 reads TGTGCCAGCAGTTCCGGACTAGCCAGCTACGAGCAGTACTTC.

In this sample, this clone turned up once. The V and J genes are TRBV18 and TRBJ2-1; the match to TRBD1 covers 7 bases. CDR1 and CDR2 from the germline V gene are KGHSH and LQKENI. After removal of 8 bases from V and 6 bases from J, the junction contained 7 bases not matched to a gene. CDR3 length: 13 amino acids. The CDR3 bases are TGTGCCAGCGCGGCCGACAGGGTCAATGAGCAGTTCTTC. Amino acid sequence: CASAADRVNEQFF.